The TCR beta chain under discussion was sequenced for a study of CD8 T cells in ankylosing spondylitis. Study-wide results and limits: Ankylosing spondylitis blood appeared to carry a characteristic TCR beta motif of several highly homologous variants. The study looked at matched synovial fluid samples from ankylosing spondylitis patients. Disease-linked clones were reported to be significantly enriched there.

The germline CDR1 and CDR2 sequences are MGHRA and YSYEKL. Trimming took 5 bases from V and 3 from J; bases not matched to a gene: 7. The CDR3 is 15 residues long. This clonotype was observed a handful of times. Its antigen is not known. For TCR beta, libraries came from quantitative 5'-RACE with molecular barcodes. TCRdb used MiXCR to reprocess the 5' RACE reads, holding one entry per CDR3 protein. The repertoire holds under 850,000 distinct CDR3 sequences, with 15% to 20% as singletons. This sequence joins TRBV4-1 and TRBJ2-7, with TRBD1 matching 10 bases. The receptor was isolated from a male donor with ankylosing spondylitis. The sequenced material came from blood, either unsorted or a sorted T cell fraction (not recorded which). CDR3 amino acids: CASSTGTGVGYEQYF. CDR3 nucleotide sequence: TGCGCCAGCAGCACAGGGACAGGGGTTGGCTACGAGCAGTACTTC.